These 20 T cell receptor beta chains share one sample of origin, sequenced in a study of early T cells in non-severe SARS-CoV-2 infection. MiXCR, applied by TCRdb to the 5' RACE reads, yields one record per CDR3 protein. The sample contains about 110,000 distinct CDR3 sequences, 8.5% to 14% of which appear only once. The specimen sequenced was whole blood. Every receptor here comes from an adult who was a healthcare worker with PCR-confirmed SARS-CoV-2 infection or an uninfected control (not recorded which).

V and J are TRBV12-3 or TRBV12-4 and TRBJ1-5; 8 bases fit TRBD1. The CDR3 is 12 amino acids. V was clipped by 7 bases and J by 9 bases; unmatched bases: 5. The CDR3 reads CASTGQGGPQHF. CDR3 sequence (DNA): TGTGCCAGCACTGGACAGGGCGGGCCCCAGCATTTT.

By proportion, this clonotype is medium-sized. The rearrangement links TRBV5-1 to TRBJ1-4; TRBD1 matches 7 bases. CDR3 length: 13 residues. The germline V gene encodes CDR1 SGHRS and CDR2 YFSETQ. V gave up 6 bases and J gave up 5 bases; unmatched junction bases: 4. The CDR3 is CASKETGNEKLFF. In nucleotides, the CDR3 is TGCGCCAGCAAGGAGACAGGGAATGAAAAACTGTTTTTT.

The sample holds many counts of this clonotype. The genes are TRBV7-2 and TRBJ1-5; D is uncertain. Trimming stripped 1 base from V and 7 bases from J, with 5 bases between. CDR1 is SGHTA and CDR2 is FQGNSA in the germline V gene. The CDR3 has 12 residues. CDR3 protein: CASSLVGQPQHF. The CDR3 DNA sequence: TGTGCCAGCAGCTTAGTGGGACAGCCCCAGCATTTT.

This chain joins TRBV15 and TRBJ1-6, with a possible D match to TRBD1 (5 bases). V lost 0 bases and J 10 bases, leaving 13 bases between the germline ends. Germline-derived CDR1 and CDR2 are LNHNV and YYDKDF (reference sequence). The CDR3 covers 15 residues. CDR3 residues: CATSREGEGTSPLHF. In nucleotides, the CDR3 is TGTGCCACCAGCAGAGAAGGGGAGGGAACCTCACCCCTCCACTTT.

This clonotype was counted ten times or more. The chain carries TRBV20-1 and TRBJ1-2; D unclear. Trimming removed 1 base from V and 2 bases from J, with 8 bases in between. This CDR3 is built from 13 residues. Germline lookup yields CDR1 DFQATT and CDR2 SNEGSKA (reference sequence). The CDR3 DNA follows: TGCAGTGCTAGAGGCGGACCCAACTATGGCTACACCTTC. It codes for CSARGGPNYGYTF.

This clonotype was recorded at least ten times. This chain connects TRBV12-3 or TRBV12-4 to TRBJ2-3; 9 nucleotides agree with TRBD1. V shed 5 bases, J shed 7 bases, and the junction held 4 bases outside the gene matches. CDR3 size: 13 residues. As DNA, the CDR3 is TGTGCCAGCAGTCCGGGACAGGGACATACGCAGTATTTT. Translating gives CASSPGQGHTQYF.

There are a few counts of this clonotype. This chain uses TRBV20-1 with TRBJ2-1, with no clear D. The germline CDR1 and CDR2 sequences are DFQATT and SNEGSKA (reference sequence). This CDR3 has 14 residues. The V end lost 4 bases, the J end lost 8 bases, and 18 bases lay between the germline ends. The CDR3 DNA is TGCAGTGCTACTCCCCCCTTTCCCTTTCATGAGCAGTTCTTC. The encoded protein is CSATPPFPFHEQFF.

This clonotype was seen only a few times. V gene TRBV9 combines with J gene TRBJ2-5, with a possible D match to TRBD2 (6 bases). V lost 0 bases and J 7 bases, leaving 13 bases between the germline ends. The CDR3 is 14 amino acids. Germline V gene lookup returns CDR1 SGDLS and CDR2 YYNGEE. CDR3 residues: CASSVDSGPRTQYF. The CDR3 bases are TGTGCCAGCAGCGTAGATAGCGGCCCAAGGACCCAGTACTTC. Supplemented by reference TRBV9 and TRBJ2-5, the full variable domain reads DSGVTQTPKHLITATGQRVTLRCSPRSGDLSVYWYQQSLDQGLQFLIQYYNGEERAKGNILERFSAQQFPDLHSELNLSSLELGDSALYFCASSVDSGPRTQYFGPGTRLLVL.

This clonotype was seen many times. The rearrangement links TRBV5-1 to TRBJ2-3; D may correspond to TRBD1 or TRBD2 (5 bases each). Germline CDR1 and CDR2: SGHRS and YFSETQ. The CDR3 loop spans 14 amino acids. V lost 1 base, J lost 5 bases, and 11 bases lay in between. The CDR3 coding sequence is TGCGCCAGCAGCTTGCGAGGGGCCAAAGATACGCAGTATTTT. Residues: CASSLRGAKDTQYF.

This rearrangement joins TRBV10-3 to TRBJ1-1, with D possibly matching TRBD1 (5 bases). V lost 5 bases and J lost 0, with 16 bases in between. This CDR3 spans 16 amino acids. CDR1 and CDR2 from the germline V gene are ENHRY and SYGVKD. The CDR3 reads CAISSSLTELNTEAFF. As DNA, the CDR3 is TGTGCCATCAGTTCATCTCTGACAGAACTGAACACTGAAGCTTTCTTT.

The chain combines TRBV9 with TRBJ2-5; weak D call: TRBD2 (6 bases). V was shortened by 0 bases and J by 3 bases, with 12 bases between the two germline ends. CDR1 is SGDLS, CDR2 YYNGEE, per germline. CDR3 length: 15 residues. The CDR3 coding sequence is TGTGCCAGCAGCGTAGTGGGAGGAGGGAAAGAGACCCAGTACTTC. It is translated as CASSVVGGGKETQYF.

The chain uses TRBV10-3 and TRBJ2-1; 10 bases align to TRBD2. Trimming removed 10 bases from V and 6 bases from J; junction bases left unmatched: 9. Germline loops: CDR1 ENHRY, CDR2 SYGVKD. The CDR3 is 14 amino acids. This CDR3 reads CATGDLAGVNEQFF. The CDR3 region has the DNA TGTGCCACCGGGGATCTAGCGGGAGTCAATGAGCAGTTCTTC.

The genes are TRBV20-1 and TRBJ2-1; no clear D gene. The germline CDR1 and CDR2 sequences are DFQATT and SNEGSKA (reference sequence). Trimming stripped 3 bases from V and 8 bases from J, with 11 bases between. The CDR3 has 12 residues. The CDR3 protein is CSARALEHEQFF. The CDR3 DNA follows: TGCAGTGCTAGGGCCCTAGAACATGAGCAGTTCTTC.

This clonotype has just a few counts. The V gene is TRBV2, the J gene TRBJ2-1; 13 bases line up with TRBD2. The trim removed 5 bases at V and 2 bases at J, leaving 3 bases unmatched. Germline assignment: CDR1 SNHLY and CDR2 FYNNEI. The CDR3 runs to 16 residues. CDR3 in DNA: TGTGCCAGCAGTCGAGGGACTAGCGGGACCTACAATGAGCAGTTCTTC. Protein: CASSRGTSGTYNEQFF.

This clonotype was recorded at least ten times. V usage is TRBV28 and J usage is TRBJ2-2, with 8 bases aligning to TRBD1. Per the germline V gene, CDR1 is MDHEN and CDR2 is SYDVKM. V shed 5 bases, J shed 6 bases, and the junction held 8 bases outside the gene matches. This CDR3 spans 15 amino acids. CDR3 sequence (DNA): TGTGCCAGCAGTCCCCACGGGACAGGTCCCGGGGAGCTGTTTTTT. This gives the protein CASSPHGTGPGELFF.

This chain uses TRBV7-2 with TRBJ2-1, with D possibly being TRBD2 (5 bases). The CDR3 is 13 amino acids. Germline loops: CDR1 SGHTA, CDR2 FQGNSA. V dropped 4 bases and J dropped 8 bases, with 12 bases sitting between them. CDR3 coding DNA: TGTGCCAGCAGCTACGGGATGGTCGATGAGCAGTTCTTC. This encodes CASSYGMVDEQFF.

The table lists this clonotype with many counts. The rearrangement links TRBV2 to TRBJ2-7; D not certain. Germline V CDR1 and CDR2: SNHLY, FYNNEI. Trimming removed 0 bases from V and 2 bases from J, with 2 bases in between. This CDR3 spans 12 amino acids. The DNA for the CDR3 is TGTGCCAGCAGTGAAGCCCCCTACGAGCAGTACTTC. This sequence encodes CASSEAPYEQYF.

V and J are TRBV12-3 or TRBV12-4 and TRBJ1-5; D unresolved. V was cut by 3 bases and J by 1 base, with 10 bases left in between. The CDR3 length is 15 residues. As DNA, the CDR3 is TGTGCCAGCAGTTTCCGACACGGAAGCAATCAGCCCCAGCATTTT. Protein product: CASSFRHGSNQPQHF.

Only one count was recorded for this clonotype. The chain combines TRBV11-2 with TRBJ2-7; no definite D call. The germline V and J ends were trimmed by 1 base and 4 bases, with 11 bases remaining between them. Germline CDR1 is SGHAT and CDR2 is FQNNGV. The CDR3 is made up of 14 amino acids. Here the CDR3 DNA reads TGTGCCAGCAGCTTAGTGCAGAGGCGTTACGAGCAGTACTTC. Amino acids: CASSLVQRRYEQYF. Full variable domain (remainder filled in from reference TRBV11-2 and TRBJ2-7): EAGVAQSPRYKIIEKRQSVAFWCNPISGHATLYWYQQILGQGPKLLIQFQNNGVVDDSQLPKDRFSAERLKGVDSTLKIQPAKLEDSAVYLCASSLVQRRYEQYFGPGTRLTVT.

There are a few counts of this clonotype. The chain uses TRBV5-1 and TRBJ2-1, with D perhaps matching TRBD2 (6 bases). The CDR3 spans 14 residues. Trimming pared 4 bases from V and 8 bases from J, leaving 16 bases between. Germline assignment: CDR1 SGHRS and CDR2 YFSETQ. The CDR3: CASSAITSLDEQFF. The CDR3 DNA reads TGCGCCAGCAGCGCAATTACTAGCCTCGATGAGCAGTTCTTC.